This record covers a single T cell receptor (beta chain). This clonotype turned up a few times. Its cognate antigen has yet to be identified. No base quality information exists; no much larger clone differs at one position. The sequencer listed for this sample is Illumina HiSeq 2500. Quantitative 5'-RACE with molecular barcodes was the method used to prepare the TCR beta libraries. Per the authors' processing: To identify disease-linked TCR variants, a new computational method was used, one built on a probabilistic model of VDJ rearrangement. Using fastp trimming at Q25 and MiXCR clonotype assembly, TCRdb reanalyzed the public sequencing data and kept in-frame beta chains. Rows with one shared CDR3 protein collapse into an entry with the most common genes and DNA. These V and J calls originate from TCRdb's pipeline instead of the authors' own analysis. The sample profile shows roughly 250,000 distinct CDR3 sequences; 8% to 9.5% of them were found once. Around 6.8% of the sample is held by the ten biggest clonotypes.

The sample comes from a study of CD8 T cells in ankylosing spondylitis (dated by TCRdb to the late 2010s). Some background on the complete study: The study set out to find disease-linked TCR variants by profiling T cell receptor beta repertoires in ankylosing spondylitis patients and healthy donors. The whole study cohort included about a hundred healthy donors and 20 to 30 ankylosing spondylitis patients. Peripheral blood was sampled, and synovial fluid was also collected from ankylosing spondylitis patients. The research as a whole found: Blood from ankylosing spondylitis patients appeared to be characterized by a TCR beta motif made up of eight highly homologous amino acid variants. Some of the motif variants had been reported before in the synovial fluid and blood of reactive arthritis patients, a finding that suggests common disease-initiation mechanisms. In peripheral blood, the disease-linked clones were found at relatively low frequencies and had a CD8+ phenotype. The disease-linked clones were reported to be significantly enriched in matched synovial fluid samples from ankylosing spondylitis patients.

Trimming takes 6 bases from V and 5 bases from J, and the germline ends sit 13 bases apart. The cysteine opens and the phenylalanine closes a CDR3 of 12 amino acids. The DNA shown is the 36-base CDR3, in frame from base 1. The CDR1 and CDR2 encoded by the germline V gene (reference sequence) are DFQATT and SNEGSKA. Sequencing was done on a sample of blood, either unsorted or a sorted T cell fraction (not recorded which). This TCR derives from a male donor with ankylosing spondylitis or in good health (not recorded which). The sequence is built from TRBV20-1 and TRBJ1-2; TRBD1 is perhaps the D gene, given 5 matching bases. The nucleotides are TGCAGTGCAAGCTCAGGGAGGTATGGCTACACCTTC. It specifies CSASSGRYGYTF.